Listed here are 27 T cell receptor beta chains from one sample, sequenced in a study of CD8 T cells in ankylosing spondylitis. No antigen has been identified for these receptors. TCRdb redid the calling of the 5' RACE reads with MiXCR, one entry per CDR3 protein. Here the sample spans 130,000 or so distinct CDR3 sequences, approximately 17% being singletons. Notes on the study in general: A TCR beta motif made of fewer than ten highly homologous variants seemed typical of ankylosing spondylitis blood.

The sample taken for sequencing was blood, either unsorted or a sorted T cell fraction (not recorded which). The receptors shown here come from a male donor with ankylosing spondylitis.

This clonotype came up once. CDR3 sequence: CASSHHQTVSSYEQYF. CDR3 nucleotide sequence: TGCGCCAGCAGCCACCACCAGACGGTGAGCTCCTACGAGCAGTACTTC. The chain recombines TRBV4-1 with TRBJ2-7; D is unclear. Trimming removed 3 bases at V and 0 bases at J, with 15 bases between. The V gene's germline CDR1 is MGHRA and CDR2 YSYEKL. The CDR3 runs 16 residues.

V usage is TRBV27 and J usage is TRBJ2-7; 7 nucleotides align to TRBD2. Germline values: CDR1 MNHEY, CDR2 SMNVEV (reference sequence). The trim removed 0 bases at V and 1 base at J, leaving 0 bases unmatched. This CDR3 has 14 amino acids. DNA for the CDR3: TGTGCCAGCAGTTTATCACTAGCGTCCTACGAGCAGTACTTC. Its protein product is CASSLSLASYEQYF.

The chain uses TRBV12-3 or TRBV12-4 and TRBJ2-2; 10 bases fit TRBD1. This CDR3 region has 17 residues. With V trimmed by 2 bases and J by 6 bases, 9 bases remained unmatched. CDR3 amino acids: CASSLRTGGGWAGELFF. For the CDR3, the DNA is TGTGCCAGCAGTTTACGGACAGGGGGTGGTTGGGCCGGGGAGCTGTTTTTT.

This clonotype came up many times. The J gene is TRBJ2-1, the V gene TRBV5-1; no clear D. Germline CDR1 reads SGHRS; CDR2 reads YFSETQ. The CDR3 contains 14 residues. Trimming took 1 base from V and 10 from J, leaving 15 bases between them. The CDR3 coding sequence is TGCGCCAGCAGCTTGATTGATCCGGGCTTCGAGCAGTTCTTC. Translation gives CASSLIDPGFEQFF.

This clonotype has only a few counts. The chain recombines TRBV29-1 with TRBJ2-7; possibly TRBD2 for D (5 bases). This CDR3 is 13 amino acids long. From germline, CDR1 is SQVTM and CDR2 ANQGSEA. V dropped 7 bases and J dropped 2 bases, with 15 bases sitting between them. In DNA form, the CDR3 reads TGCAGCGCCTATCACCCGGAGGCCTACGAGCAGTACTTC. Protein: CSAYHPEAYEQYF.

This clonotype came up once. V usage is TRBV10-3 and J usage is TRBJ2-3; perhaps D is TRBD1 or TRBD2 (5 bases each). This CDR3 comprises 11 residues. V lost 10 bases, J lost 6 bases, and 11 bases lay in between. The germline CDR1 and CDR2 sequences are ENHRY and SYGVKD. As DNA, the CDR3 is TGTGCCAGCCGAGGGGCGGATACGCAGTATTTT. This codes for CASRGADTQYF.

Here the CDR3 DNA reads TGTGCCAGCAGCCATCAGAGCTCTGGAAACACCATATATTTT. The encoded protein is CASSHQSSGNTIYF. This chain links TRBV11-2 with TRBJ1-3, with no clear D. The CDR3 runs 14 residues. Trimming stripped 5 bases from V and 0 bases from J, with 8 bases between. In germline, CDR1 is SGHAT, CDR2 FQNNGV. The full variable domain, in which reference TRBV11-2 and TRBJ1-3 provide the parts outside the CDR3, is EAGVAQSPRYKIIEKRQSVAFWCNPISGHATLYWYQQILGQGPKLLIQFQNNGVVDDSQLPKDRFSAERLKGVDSTLKIQPAKLEDSAVYLCASSHQSSGNTIYFGEGSWLTVV.

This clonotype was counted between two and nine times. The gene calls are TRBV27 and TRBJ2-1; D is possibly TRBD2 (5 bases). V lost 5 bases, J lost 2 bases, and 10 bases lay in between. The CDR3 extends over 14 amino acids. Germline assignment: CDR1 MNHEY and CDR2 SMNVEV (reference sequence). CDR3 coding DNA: TGTGCCAGCAGTGCCCGGAGGACCTACAATGAGCAGTTCTTC. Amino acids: CASSARRTYNEQFF.

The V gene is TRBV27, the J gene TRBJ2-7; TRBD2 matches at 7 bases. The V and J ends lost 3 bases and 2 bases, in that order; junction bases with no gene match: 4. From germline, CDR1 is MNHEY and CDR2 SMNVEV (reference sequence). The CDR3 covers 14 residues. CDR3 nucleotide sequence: TGTGCCAGCAGTTTCAAGCGGGATACCTACGAGCAGTACTTC. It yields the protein CASSFKRDTYEQYF.

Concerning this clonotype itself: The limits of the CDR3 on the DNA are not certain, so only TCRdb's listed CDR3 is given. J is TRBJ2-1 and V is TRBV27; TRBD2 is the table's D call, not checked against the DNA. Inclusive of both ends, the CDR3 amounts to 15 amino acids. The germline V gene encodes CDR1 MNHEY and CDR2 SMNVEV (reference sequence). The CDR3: CASSTSTSVYNEQFF.

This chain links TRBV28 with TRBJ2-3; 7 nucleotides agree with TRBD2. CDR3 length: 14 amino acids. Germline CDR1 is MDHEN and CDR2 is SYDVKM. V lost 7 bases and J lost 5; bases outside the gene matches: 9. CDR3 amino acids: CASNLFREEDTQYF. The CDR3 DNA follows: TGTGCCAGCAACTTATTTCGGGAGGAAGATACGCAGTATTTT.

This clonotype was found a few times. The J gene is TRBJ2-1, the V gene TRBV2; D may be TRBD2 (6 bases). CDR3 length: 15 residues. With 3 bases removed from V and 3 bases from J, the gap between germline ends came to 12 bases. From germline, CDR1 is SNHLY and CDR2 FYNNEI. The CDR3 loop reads CASSEEGGFYNEQFF. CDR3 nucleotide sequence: TGTGCCAGCAGTGAGGAGGGAGGATTCTACAATGAGCAGTTCTTC.

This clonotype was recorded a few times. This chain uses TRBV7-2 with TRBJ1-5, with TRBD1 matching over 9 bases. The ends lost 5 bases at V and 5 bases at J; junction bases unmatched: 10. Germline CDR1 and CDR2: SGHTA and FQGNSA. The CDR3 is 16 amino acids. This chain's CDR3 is CASSPGTGIVDQPQHF. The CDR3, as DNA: TGTGCCAGCAGCCCTGGGACAGGGATCGTCGATCAGCCCCAGCATTTT.

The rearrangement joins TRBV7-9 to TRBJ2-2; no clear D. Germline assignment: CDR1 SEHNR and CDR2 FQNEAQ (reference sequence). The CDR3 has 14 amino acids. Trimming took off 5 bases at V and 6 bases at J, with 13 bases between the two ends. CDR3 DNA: TGTGCCAGCAGCCCCCACTCGGCTCCCGGGGAGCTGTTTTTT. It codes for CASSPHSAPGELFF. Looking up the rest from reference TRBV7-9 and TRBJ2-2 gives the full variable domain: DTGVSQNPRHKITKRGQNVTFRCDPISEHNRLYWYRQTLGQGPEFLTYFQNEAQLEKSRLLSDRFSAERPKGSFSTLEIQRTEQGDSAMYLCASSPHSAPGELFFGEGSRLTVL.

The CDR3 sequence is CASRPGASGQNTGELFF. CDR3 in DNA: TGTGCCAGCAGACCGGGGGCTAGCGGGCAGAACACCGGGGAGCTGTTTTTT. J is TRBJ2-2 and V is TRBV7-9; 8 bases are a match to TRBD2. This CDR3 is built from 17 residues. The ends lost 6 bases at V and 1 base at J; junction bases unmatched: 10. Per the germline V gene, CDR1 is SEHNR and CDR2 is FQNEAQ (reference sequence).

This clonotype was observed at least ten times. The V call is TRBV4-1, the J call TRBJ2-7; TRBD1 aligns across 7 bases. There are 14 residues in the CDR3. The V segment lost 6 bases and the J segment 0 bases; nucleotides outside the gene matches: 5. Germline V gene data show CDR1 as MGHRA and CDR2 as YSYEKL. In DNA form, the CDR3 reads TGCGCCAGCAGACTGACAGGGCACTCCTACGAGCAGTACTTC. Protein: CASRLTGHSYEQYF.

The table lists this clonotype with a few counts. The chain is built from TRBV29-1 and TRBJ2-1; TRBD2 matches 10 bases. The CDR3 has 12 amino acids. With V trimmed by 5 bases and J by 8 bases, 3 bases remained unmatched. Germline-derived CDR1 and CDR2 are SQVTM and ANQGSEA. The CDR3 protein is CSVSGRADEQFF. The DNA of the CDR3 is TGCAGCGTTAGCGGGAGGGCCGATGAGCAGTTCTTC.

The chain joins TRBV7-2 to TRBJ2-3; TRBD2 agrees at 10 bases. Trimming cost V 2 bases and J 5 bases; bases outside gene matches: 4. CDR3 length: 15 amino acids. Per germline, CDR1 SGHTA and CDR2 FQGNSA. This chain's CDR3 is CASSLILAGLDTQYF. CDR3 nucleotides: TGTGCCAGCAGCTTAATACTAGCGGGATTAGATACGCAGTATTTT.

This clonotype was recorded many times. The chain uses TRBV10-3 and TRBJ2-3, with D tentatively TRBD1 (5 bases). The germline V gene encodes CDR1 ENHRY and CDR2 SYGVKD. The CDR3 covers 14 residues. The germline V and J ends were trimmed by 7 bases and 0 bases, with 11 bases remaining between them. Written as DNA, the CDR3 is TGTGCCATCAATGTAGGGGCTAGCACAGATACGCAGTATTTT. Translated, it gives CAINVGASTDTQYF.

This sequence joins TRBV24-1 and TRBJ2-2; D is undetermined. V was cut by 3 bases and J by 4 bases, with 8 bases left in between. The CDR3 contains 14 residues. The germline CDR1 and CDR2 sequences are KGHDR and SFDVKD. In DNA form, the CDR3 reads TGTGCCACCAGTGATCCGCGCGGCACCGGGGAGCTGTTTTTT. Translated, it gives CATSDPRGTGELFF.

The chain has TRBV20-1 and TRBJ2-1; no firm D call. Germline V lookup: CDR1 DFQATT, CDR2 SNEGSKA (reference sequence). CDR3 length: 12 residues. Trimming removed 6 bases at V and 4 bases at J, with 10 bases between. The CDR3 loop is CSASRGYNEQFF. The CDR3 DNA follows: TGCAGTGCAAGTCGCGGTTACAATGAGCAGTTCTTC.

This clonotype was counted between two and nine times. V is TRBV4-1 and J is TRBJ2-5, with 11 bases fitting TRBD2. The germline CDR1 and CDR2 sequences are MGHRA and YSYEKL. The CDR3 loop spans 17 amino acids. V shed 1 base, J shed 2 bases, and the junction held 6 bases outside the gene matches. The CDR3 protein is CASSQGVGTSGQETQYF. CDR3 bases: TGCGCCAGCAGCCAAGGGGTCGGGACTAGCGGACAAGAGACCCAGTACTTC.

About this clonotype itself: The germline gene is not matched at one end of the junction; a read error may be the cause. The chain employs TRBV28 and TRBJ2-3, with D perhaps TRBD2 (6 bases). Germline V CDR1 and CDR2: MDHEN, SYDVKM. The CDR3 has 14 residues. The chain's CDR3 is CASSPGGSRDTQYF. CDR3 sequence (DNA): TGTGCCAGCAGCCCCGGGGGTAGCAGAGATACGCAGTATTTT.

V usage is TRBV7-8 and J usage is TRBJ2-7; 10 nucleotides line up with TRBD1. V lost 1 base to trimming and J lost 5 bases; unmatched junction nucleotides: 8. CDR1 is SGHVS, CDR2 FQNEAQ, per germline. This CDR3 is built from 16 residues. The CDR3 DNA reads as TGTGCCAGCAGCTTAGGTTCGGGACAGGGGTTCCACGAGCAGTACTTC. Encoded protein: CASSLGSGQGFHEQYF.

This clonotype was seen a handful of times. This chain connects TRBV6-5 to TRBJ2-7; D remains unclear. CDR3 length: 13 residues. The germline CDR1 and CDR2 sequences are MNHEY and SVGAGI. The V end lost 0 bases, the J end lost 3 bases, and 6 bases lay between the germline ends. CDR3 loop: CASSYSASYEQYF. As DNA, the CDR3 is TGTGCCAGCAGTTACTCGGCCAGCTACGAGCAGTACTTC.

For the CDR3, the DNA is TGTGCCAGCAGTTTTTCTAACAATGAGCAGTTCTTC. Translated: CASSFSNNEQFF. The chain combines TRBV12-3 or TRBV12-4 with TRBJ2-1; D not certain. The length of the CDR3 is 12 residues. V was trimmed by 3 bases and J by 5 bases, leaving 5 bases between them.

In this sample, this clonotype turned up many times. The CDR3 region is CASSLKDGSNWETQYF. The CDR3 DNA sequence: TGCGCCAGCAGCTTGAAGGACGGATCCAACTGGGAGACCCAGTACTTC. The V gene is TRBV5-1, the J gene TRBJ2-5; D is unclear. Germline V CDR1 and CDR2: SGHRS, YFSETQ. V was trimmed by 1 base and J by 5 bases, leaving 18 bases between them. CDR3 length equals 16 residues.